Shown below are 32 T cell receptor beta chains from a single sample sequenced in a study of blood T cell repertoires in COVID-19. Here immunoSEQ multiplex PCR was the method, and the copy in TCRdb shows in-frame clones only, minus some. Of under 130,000 clones in the sample, around 88% are singletons; the top ten hold 3% to 3.5%. The specimen was peripheral blood. These receptors came from a human donor in a cohort sampled during active COVID-19.

The gene calls are TRBV18 and TRBJ1-1; D may be TRBD1 (6 bases). Germline V gives CDR1 KGHSH, CDR2 LQKENI. The CDR3 contains 14 residues. The ends were cut back, 1 base at V and 4 bases at J, with 10 bases in the middle. CDR3 sequence reads: CASSPLRGTTEAFF. DNA of the CDR3: TGTGCCAGCTCACCACTCAGGGGAACCACTGAAGCTTTCTTT.

This chain connects TRBV10-1 to TRBJ2-5, with TRBD1 matching 11 bases. This CDR3 is built from 15 residues. The germline V gene has CDR1 WNHNN and CDR2 SYGVQD (reference sequence). V gave up 7 bases and J gave up 1 base; unmatched junction bases: 5. CDR3 nucleotides: TGCGCCAGCACACCCGGGACAGGGGGCCAAGAGACCCAGTACTTC. Its translation is CASTPGTGGQETQYF.

This clone appeared a single time. The genes are TRBV15 and TRBJ2-1, with 12 bases that match TRBD1. The CDR3 length is 15 residues. V dropped 1 base and J dropped 8; count of bases not matched to a gene: 3. Germline V gene sequence: CDR1 LNHNV, CDR2 YYDKDF (reference sequence). CDR3 in amino acids: CATSRVGTGGHEQFF. The CDR3 bases are TGTGCCACCAGCAGAGTAGGGACAGGGGGCCATGAGCAGTTCTTC.

This clone was detected once. The V and J genes are TRBV27 and TRBJ2-7; D perhaps matches TRBD2 (7 bases). There are 16 residues in the CDR3. Germline loops: CDR1 MNHEY, CDR2 SMNVEV (reference sequence). Trimming pared 8 bases from V and 0 bases from J, leaving 20 bases between. The CDR3 sequence is CASSTRRGAGSYEQYF. As DNA, the CDR3 is TGTGCCAGCTCAACTCGCCGGGGGGCTGGCTCCTACGAGCAGTACTTC.

This rearrangement joins TRBV5-1 to TRBJ2-1; possibly TRBD2 for D (6 bases). V was cut by 2 bases and J by 6 bases, with 21 bases left in between. The CDR3 has 17 residues. Germline V gives CDR1 SGHRS, CDR2 YFSETQ. This CDR3 reads CASSFSVGGSGTNEQFF. The CDR3 DNA follows: TGCGCCAGCAGCTTCTCCGTTGGGGGGTCAGGGACCAATGAGCAGTTCTTC.

The chain employs TRBV30 and TRBJ2-1, with 10 nucleotides matching TRBD2. With 2 bases clipped from V and 5 bases from J, the junction kept 15 bases outside the gene matches. This CDR3 contains 18 residues. Germline CDR1 reads GTSNPN; CDR2 reads SVGIG (reference sequence). The CDR3 sequence: CAWSTTSSGSPSHNEQFF. CDR3 nucleotides: TGTGCCTGGAGTACTACTTCTAGCGGGAGCCCGTCCCACAATGAGCAGTTCTTC.

The chain recombines TRBV18 with TRBJ1-3; D gene ambiguous. Germline loops: CDR1 KGHSH, CDR2 LQKENI. The CDR3 length is 13 residues. Deletions cut 3 bases from V and 9 bases from J, with 12 bases between. The CDR3: CASSPGGRGTIYF. CDR3 in DNA: TGTGCCAGCTCACCGGGAGGGCGCGGCACCATATATTTT.

The chain links TRBV7-2 to TRBJ1-4; 8 bases are a match to TRBD1. This CDR3 is built from 14 residues. J gave up 7 bases and V 2 bases, and 3 bases lay outside the gene matches. Germline V gene data show CDR1 as SGHTA and CDR2 as FQGNSA. The CDR3 region is CASSLSGGAEKLFF. The CDR3 bases are TGTGCCAGCAGCTTATCAGGGGGCGCTGAAAAACTGTTTTTT.

The J gene is TRBJ2-5, the V gene TRBV19; possible D gene TRBD2, 7 bases. Germline V gives CDR1 LNHDA, CDR2 SQIVND (reference sequence). Trimming removed 5 bases from V and 4 bases from J, with 17 bases in between. This CDR3 spans 15 amino acids. CDR3 nucleotide sequence: TGTGCCAGTAGTCTCTTTGGGGGGGCGCGAGAGACCCAGTACTTC. This codes for CASSLFGGARETQYF.

The genes are TRBV7-8 and TRBJ2-1; TRBD2 matches at 14 bases. V shed 3 bases and J 9 bases; nucleotides not matched to a gene: 13. The CDR3 sequence is 18 residues long. Germline CDR1 is SGHVS and CDR2 is FQNEAQ. The CDR3 loop reads CASSFRTSGGKPGGEQFF. Here the CDR3 DNA reads TGTGCCAGCAGCTTTCGGACTAGCGGGGGGAAACCTGGGGGTGAGCAGTTCTTC.

This chain connects TRBV9 to TRBJ2-3; 10 positions agree with TRBD2. The trim removed 0 bases at V and 4 bases at J, leaving 2 bases unmatched. Germline assignment: CDR1 SGDLS and CDR2 YYNGEE. This CDR3 contains 15 residues. CDR3 region: CASSVELAGPDTQYF. CDR3 nucleotide sequence: TGTGCCAGCAGCGTAGAACTAGCGGGACCAGATACGCAGTATTTT.

Here the CDR3 reads CASSLGGYNSPLHF. The CDR3 region has the DNA TGTGCCAGCAGCTTGGGAGGGTATAATTCACCCCTCCACTTT. The chain employs TRBV11-2 and TRBJ1-6; no firm D call. Germline-derived CDR1 and CDR2 are SGHAT and FQNNGV. This CDR3 has 14 amino acids. V shed 3 bases and J shed 4 bases, with 7 bases lying between them.

The chain uses TRBV3-1 (or the pseudogene TRBV3-2) and TRBJ1-1; 9 bases match TRBD1. In germline, CDR1 is LGHDT, CDR2 YNNKEL (reference sequence). This CDR3 spans 15 amino acids. V gave up 2 bases and J gave up 1 base; unmatched junction bases: 2. The CDR3 region has the DNA TGTGCCAGCAGCCAAACGGGACAGGGGAACACTGAAGCTTTCTTT. It specifies CASSQTGQGNTEAFF.

This chain joins TRBV3-1 (or the pseudogene TRBV3-2) and TRBJ1-1; weak D call: TRBD1 (5 bases). Looked up from germline, CDR1 is LGHDT and CDR2 is YNNKEL (reference sequence). With 0 bases removed from V and 4 bases from J, the gap between germline ends came to 12 bases. The CDR3 is made up of 15 amino acids. Here the CDR3 DNA reads TGTGCCAGCAGCCAAGATGCAGGGATGGGCACTGAAGCTTTCTTT. Amino acid sequence: CASSQDAGMGTEAFF.

In this sample, this clone turned up once. The J gene is TRBJ1-1, the V gene TRBV13; D uncertain. Germline-derived CDR1 and CDR2 are PRHDT and FYEKMQ (reference sequence). The CDR3 totals 13 residues. Trimming took 0 bases from V and 9 from J, leaving 11 bases between them. The CDR3 sequence: CASSLGYGVQAFF. The DNA of the CDR3 is TGTGCCAGCAGCTTAGGTTACGGGGTTCAAGCTTTCTTT.

The chain employs TRBV9 and TRBJ1-2; TRBD1 is a possible D gene (6 bases). V shed 3 bases and J shed 4 bases, with 13 bases lying between them. Germline-derived CDR1 and CDR2 are SGDLS and YYNGEE. The CDR3 runs 14 residues. In DNA, the CDR3 is TGTGCCAGCAGCGCACAGGGTCTGGCCTATGGCTACACCTTC. Translating gives CASSAQGLAYGYTF.

V and J are TRBV4-3 and TRBJ2-2, with 9 bases that match TRBD2. V dropped 4 bases and J dropped 0; count of bases not matched to a gene: 6. The CDR3 runs to 17 residues. Looked up from germline, CDR1 is LGHNA and CDR2 is YSLEER. CDR3 coding DNA: TGCGCCAGCAGCCTCCAGACTAGCGGAGCGAACACCGGGGAGCTGTTTTTT. It specifies CASSLQTSGANTGELFF.

The gene calls are TRBV13 and TRBJ2-7, with 7 bases identical to TRBD1. CDR1 is PRHDT and CDR2 is FYEKMQ in the germline V gene (reference sequence). The trim removed 1 base at V and 4 bases at J, leaving 4 bases unmatched. The CDR3 is 14 residues long. CDR3 DNA: TGTGCCAGCAGCTTAGAGGGGGCTTCGTACGAGCAGTACTTC. Its protein product is CASSLEGASYEQYF.

The chain is built from TRBV3-1 (or the pseudogene TRBV3-2) and TRBJ2-7, with 7 bases aligning to TRBD1. The CDR3 sequence is 15 residues long. Germline-derived CDR1 and CDR2 are LGHDT and YNNKEL (reference sequence). Trimming removed 4 bases from V and 2 bases from J; junction bases left unmatched: 8. CDR3 bases: TGTGCCAGCAGCCCCCTGAACAGGGGAACCTACGAGCAGTACTTC. Translated: CASSPLNRGTYEQYF.

This chain links TRBV24-1 with TRBJ1-6; 10 nucleotides agree with TRBD1. The V gene end was trimmed by 4 bases and the J gene end by 7 bases; junction bases not matched to a gene: 6. Germline CDR1 reads KGHDR; CDR2 reads SFDVKD. This CDR3 is built from 16 residues. The CDR3 nucleotides read TGTGCCACCAGTGAGGTGGGGGACAGGGGAAATTCACCCCTCCACTTT. Translated, it gives CATSEVGDRGNSPLHF.

This clone was seen a few times. The chain joins TRBV30 to TRBJ2-7, with D perhaps TRBD2 (6 bases). CDR1 GTSNPN and CDR2 SVGIG come from the germline V gene (reference sequence). The V gene lost 3 bases and the J gene lost 2 bases, with 17 bases spanning the gap. The CDR3 contains 15 residues. In DNA form, the CDR3 reads TGTGCCTGGAGCGGCCGCGGGGTAAGGACCTACGAGCAGTACTTC. Its translation: CAWSGRGVRTYEQYF.

This chain uses TRBV21-1 with TRBJ1-2; no DNA check was done on the table's D call, TRBD1. TRBV21-1 is designated a pseudogene. The CDR3 has 16 residues. The CDR3 sequence: CASSGDRGRVFYGYTF. The CDR3 nucleotides read TGTGCCAGCAGCGGGGACAGGGGGCGGGTGTTCTATGGCTACACCTTC.

The V call is TRBV27, the J call TRBJ1-5; possibly TRBD1 for D (6 bases). CDR1 and CDR2 (germline): MNHEY, SMNVEV (reference sequence). The CDR3 has 14 amino acids. V dropped 2 bases and J dropped 2 bases, with 7 bases sitting between them. CDR3 loop: CASSLRTGNQPQHF. In DNA form, the CDR3 reads TGTGCCAGCAGTTTAAGGACAGGCAATCAGCCCCAGCATTTT.

This clone was seen only once. This chain joins TRBV7-9 and TRBJ1-1; D possibly corresponds to TRBD1 (6 bases). The germline gives CDR1 SEHNR, CDR2 FQNEAQ (reference sequence). The V end was cut by 1 base, the J end by 3 bases, with 9 bases between. The CDR3 is 14 amino acids. CDR3 loop: CASSLGTADTEAFF. The CDR3 DNA sequence: TGTGCCAGCAGCTTAGGGACAGCGGACACTGAAGCTTTCTTT.

The genes are TRBV11-2 and TRBJ2-7; TRBD1 agrees at 7 bases. This CDR3 has 15 residues. CDR1 SGHAT and CDR2 FQNNGV come from the germline V gene. Trimming cost V 5 bases and J 6 bases; bases outside gene matches: 13. CDR3 in DNA: TGTGCCAGCAGCGTATTTTCGACAGGGAAGGGCGAGCAGTACTTC. Amino acids: CASSVFSTGKGEQYF.

The V and J genes are TRBV6-2 or TRBV6-3 and TRBJ2-3; 7 bases align to TRBD1. This CDR3 spans 15 amino acids. Germline V gene sequence: CDR1 MNHEY, CDR2 SVGEGT. The ends lost 2 bases at V and 4 bases at J; junction bases unmatched: 6. CDR3 amino acids: CASSYVGQGADTQYF. CDR3 DNA sequence: TGTGCCAGCAGTTACGTCGGGCAGGGGGCAGATACGCAGTATTTT.

The sample holds a few counts of this clone. This chain uses TRBV28 with TRBJ1-2; a weak D match, TRBD1 (6 bases). Germline CDR1 is MDHEN and CDR2 is SYDVKM. V lost 3 bases to trimming and J lost 5 bases, with 22 bases between them. The CDR3 spans 17 residues. The CDR3 DNA reads TGTGCCAGCAGTTTCCGCAAGGGGGTAGCCCCATCATATGGCTACACCTTC. Protein: CASSFRKGVAPSYGYTF.

V gene TRBV6-5 combines with J gene TRBJ2-2, with a tentative D call TRBD2 (5 bases). Germline CDR1 is MNHEY and CDR2 is SVGAGI. Trimming took off 2 bases at V and 0 bases at J, with 10 bases between the two ends. This CDR3 has 16 residues. CDR3 in amino acids: CASSYREGTNTGELFF. The CDR3 DNA is TGTGCCAGCAGTTACCGGGAAGGGACGAACACCGGGGAGCTGTTTTTT.

This clone was detected once. The genes are TRBV6-4 and TRBJ2-5; 7 bases line up with TRBD2. Germline values: CDR1 MRHNA, CDR2 SNTAGT. The CDR3 is made up of 17 amino acids. J gave up 5 bases and V 4 bases, and 16 bases lay outside the gene matches. CDR3 loop: CASSGSEDGRPGETQYF. The CDR3 bases are TGTGCCAGCAGTGGGTCTGAGGACGGGAGGCCAGGGGAGACCCAGTACTTC.

The chain uses TRBV5-1 and TRBJ2-2; weak D call: TRBD2 (5 bases). CDR3 length equals 15 residues. Per the germline V gene, CDR1 is SGHRS and CDR2 is YFSETQ. V was trimmed by 5 bases and J by 7 bases, leaving 18 bases between them. In nucleotides, the CDR3 is TGCGCCAGCAGTCTTTTGGGAGACTGGAGCGGGGAGCTGTTTTTT. Residues: CASSLLGDWSGELFF.

V gene TRBV2 combines with J gene TRBJ1-4, with a weak D call TRBD1 (6 bases). Germline CDR1 is SNHLY and CDR2 is FYNNEI. CDR3 length equals 14 residues. Trimming took 5 bases from V and 7 from J, leaving 14 bases between them. The DNA for the CDR3 is TGTGCCAGCAGTCTTCTAGGGACACTTGAAAAACTGTTTTTT. Translating it yields CASSLLGTLEKLFF.

This chain joins TRBV6-5 and TRBJ1-5, with D perhaps TRBD1 (6 bases). The V gene's germline CDR1 is MNHEY and CDR2 SVGAGI. The CDR3 is 14 amino acids. Trimming removed 2 bases at V and 3 bases at J, with 8 bases between. The CDR3 DNA follows: TGTGCCAGCAGTTACGGACAGACCAATCAGCCCCAGCATTTT. Residues: CASSYGQTNQPQHF.